Below, one T cell receptor beta chain is given with its context. Its antigen is unknown. J gave up 11 bases and V 0 bases, and 11 bases lay outside the gene matches. This CDR3 spans 16 amino acids. Germline loops: CDR1 KGHDR, CDR2 SFDVKD. The source of the sample is a study of identical twins. Healthy Caucasians supplied all donations. Broader study findings: Monozygotic twin pairs showed more out-of-frame TCR alpha sharing than models estimated. Researchers reported weaker excess twin sharing in beta out-of-frame sequences. Conclusions leaned on cross-sectional statistical analysis and did not track the same donors over time.

TCRdb redid the calling of the 5' RACE reads with MiXCR, one entry per CDR3 protein. The data contain approximately 1.8 million distinct CDR3 sequences, around a third of them singletons. Sequencing used cord blood. This TCR was sampled from a newborn girl in good health. The V gene is TRBV24-1, the J gene TRBJ2-5; 10 bases are shared with TRBD1. CDR3 bases: TGTGCCACCAGTGATTTGCGGGACAGGGGCCACAATGAGCAGTACTTC. Amino acids: CATSDLRDRGHNEQYF.